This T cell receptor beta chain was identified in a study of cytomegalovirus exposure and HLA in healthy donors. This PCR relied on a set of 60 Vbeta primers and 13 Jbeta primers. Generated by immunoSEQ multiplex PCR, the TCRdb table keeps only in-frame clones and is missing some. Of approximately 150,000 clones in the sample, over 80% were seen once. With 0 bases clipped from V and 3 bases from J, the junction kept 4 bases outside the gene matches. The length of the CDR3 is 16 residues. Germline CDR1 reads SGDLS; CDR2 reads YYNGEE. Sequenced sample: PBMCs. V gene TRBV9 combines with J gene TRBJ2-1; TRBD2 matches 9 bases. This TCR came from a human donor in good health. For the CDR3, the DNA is TGTGCCAGCAGCGTAGAGCCTAGCGGGGACTACAATGAGCAGTTCTTC. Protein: CASSVEPSGDYNEQFF. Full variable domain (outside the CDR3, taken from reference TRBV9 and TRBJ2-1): DSGVTQTPKHLITATGQRVTLRCSPRSGDLSVYWYQQSLDQGLQFLIQYYNGEERAKGNILERFSAQQFPDLHSELNLSSLELGDSALYFCASSVEPSGDYNEQFFGPGTRLTVL.